The rows below give T cell receptor beta chains drawn from one sample of a study of PD-1 blockade in mismatch repair-deficient tumors. The assay was immunoSEQ multiplex PCR, and TCRdb's table has in-frame clones only and misses some. The sample yields 14,000 or so clones, approximately 84% seen once. These receptors' antigens are unknown. This specimen consisted of cells cultured in vitro, obtained from a patient treated with pembrolizumab. These receptors came from an adult with mismatch repair-deficient cancer. CDR3s include the opening cysteine and the closing phenylalanine or tryptophan. The D gene is left open where the match is weak. Not all rows give a size; the values are once, few, many and, for expanded clones, a class.

D gene | J gene | clone size | V gene | CDR3 DNA | CDR3 protein
- | TRBJ2-4 | - | TRBV27 | TGTGCCAGCAGTTTTGCCAACCGAGCCAAAAACATTCAGTACTTC | CASSFANRAKNIQYF
- | TRBJ2-2 | - | TRBV15 | TGTGCCACCAGCAGATACGGGGAGCTGTTTTTT | CATSRYGELFF
TRBD1 | TRBJ2-5 | - | TRBV18 | TGTGCCAGCTCACCACTGGACAGGGGGGAGACCCAGTACTTC | CASSPLDRGETQYF
- | TRBJ2-2 | once | TRBV25-1 | TGTGCCAGCAGTGCCCTCGACACCCTCACCGGGGAGCTGTTTTTT | CASSALDTLTGELFF
- | TRBJ2-1 | - | TRBV28 | TGTGCCAGCAGTCCACCCCAAAACTTGGGCCATGAGCAGTTCTTC | CASSPPQNLGHEQFF
TRBD2 | TRBJ2-5 | once | TRBV5-5 | TGTGCCAGCAGCTTGGGACTAGCGGGAGGGCCGTGGCAAGAGACCCAGTACTTC | CASSLGLAGGPWQETQYF
TRBD2 | TRBJ2-1 | - | TRBV7-8 | TGTGCCAGCAGCTTACTGGCGGGAGTTAACAATGAGCAGTTCTTC | CASSLLAGVNNEQFF
- | TRBJ2-7 | - | TRBV18 | TGTGCCAGCTCACCTCCCCCCAGGGCCTACGAGCAGTACTTC | CASSPPPRAYEQYF
- | TRBJ2-2 | - | TRBV5-8 | TGTGCCAGCAGCTTGGGACTGTACACCGGGGAGCTGTTTTTT | CASSLGLYTGELFF
- | TRBJ2-6 | - | TRBV27 | TGTGCCAGCAGTTTACTTACTTCCTCTGGGGCCAACGTCCTGACTTTC | CASSLLTSSGANVLTF
- | TRBJ2-5 | - | TRBV27 | TGTGCCAGCAGTTTTGGGGCAGCCCAAGAGACCCAGTACTTC | CASSFGAAQETQYF
TRBD2 | TRBJ2-1 | - | TRBV15 | TGTGCCACCAGCAGAGATTTACTAGCGGGACCTCTCAATGAGCAGTTCTTC | CATSRDLLAGPLNEQFF
- | TRBJ2-3 | - | TRBV9 | TGTGCCAGCAGCGTAGGAGACCAGAGGAGTGCAGATACGCAGTATTTT | CASSVGDQRSADTQYF
TRBD2 | TRBJ2-7 | - | TRBV11-2 | TGTGCCAGCAGCTTAGGGTTTGGTGGGCGGGGGGCCTACGAGCAGTACTTC | CASSLGFGGRGAYEQYF
TRBD1 | TRBJ1-1 | few | TRBV29-1 | TGCAGCGTTGTAGGACAGGGGAAGGGCACTGAAGCTTTCTTT | CSVVGQGKGTEAFF
- | TRBJ2-3 | - | TRBV9 | TGTGCCAGCAGCGTAGGCGGGAGCACAGATACGCAGTATTTT | CASSVGGSTDTQYF
TRBD2 | TRBJ2-7 | - | TRBV11-3 | TGTGCCAGCAGCTTAGATCGACCGGGTGGCCGACTAGCGGGAGCCTACGAGCAGTACTTC | CASSLDRPGGRLAGAYEQYF
- | TRBJ2-2 | - | TRBV5-4 | TGTGCCAGCAGCCCCGGGACAAATGGGGAGCTGTTTTTT | CASSPGTNGELFF
- | TRBJ1-1 | - | TRBV18 | TGTGCCAGCTCACCGCTACAGTCGAAGACTGAAGCTTTCTTT | CASSPLQSKTEAFF
TRBD1 | TRBJ1-2 | - | TRBV6-1 | TGTGCCAGCAGTGACTCGACAGGGGGCAGGTATGGCTACACCTTC | CASSDSTGGRYGYTF
- | TRBJ1-5 | - | TRBV14 | TGTGCCAGCAGCCCGGCCGGGGCCACGGGCAATCAGCCCCAGCATTTT | CASSPAGATGNQPQHF
- | TRBJ2-7 | - | TRBV4-1 | TGCGCCAGCAGCCAAGGGTATATGGCTAGAGAGCAGTACTTC | CASSQGYMAREQYF
- | TRBJ2-1 | - | TRBV4-2 | TGTGCCAGCAGCCAAGATGGCAATGAGCAGTTCTTC | CASSQDGNEQFF
- | TRBJ2-1 | - | TRBV5-1 | TGCGCCAGCAGCTTGAGTCTCCTTAATGAGCAGTTCTTC | CASSLSLLNEQFF
- | TRBJ2-7 | - | TRBV7-3 | TGTGCCAGCAGCTTGGTTTTGATTGACGAATACGAGCAGTACTTC | CASSLVLIDEYEQYF
- | TRBJ2-3 | - | TRBV4-1 | TGCGCCAGCAGCCAAGTAGACACAAACACAGATACGCAGTATTTT | CASSQVDTNTDTQYF